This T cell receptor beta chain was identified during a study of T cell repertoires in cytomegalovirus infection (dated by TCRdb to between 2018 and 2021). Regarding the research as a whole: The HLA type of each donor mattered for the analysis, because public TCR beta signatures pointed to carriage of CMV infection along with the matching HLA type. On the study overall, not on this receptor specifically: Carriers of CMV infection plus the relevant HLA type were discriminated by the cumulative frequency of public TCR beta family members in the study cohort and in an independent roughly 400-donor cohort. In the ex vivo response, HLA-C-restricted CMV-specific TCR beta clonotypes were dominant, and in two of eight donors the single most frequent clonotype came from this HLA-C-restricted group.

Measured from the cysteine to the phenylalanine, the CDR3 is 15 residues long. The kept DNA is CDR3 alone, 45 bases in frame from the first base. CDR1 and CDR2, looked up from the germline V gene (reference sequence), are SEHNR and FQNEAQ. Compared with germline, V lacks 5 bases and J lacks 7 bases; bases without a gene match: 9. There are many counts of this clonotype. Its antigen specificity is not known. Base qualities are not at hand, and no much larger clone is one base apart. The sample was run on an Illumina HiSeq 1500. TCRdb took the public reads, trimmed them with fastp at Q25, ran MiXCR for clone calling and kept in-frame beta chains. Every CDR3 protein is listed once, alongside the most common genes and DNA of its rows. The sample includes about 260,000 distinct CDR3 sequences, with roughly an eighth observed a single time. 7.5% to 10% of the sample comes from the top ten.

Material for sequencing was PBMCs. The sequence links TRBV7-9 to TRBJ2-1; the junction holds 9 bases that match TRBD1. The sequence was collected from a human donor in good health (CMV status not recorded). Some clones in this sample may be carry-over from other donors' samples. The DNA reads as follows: TGTGCCAGCAGCCCTCCGGGACAGGGTAATAATGAGCAGTTCTTC. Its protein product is CASSPPGQGNNEQFF.